Below are 18 T cell receptor beta chains sequenced from a single sample in a study of identical twins. TCRdb ran MiXCR on the 5' RACE reads and lists one entry per CDR3 protein. The data show roughly 1.6 million distinct CDR3 sequences, roughly 35% seen once. The sequenced sample was cord blood. These receptors came from a newborn girl in good health.

The chain employs TRBV5-1 and TRBJ2-2; D is perhaps TRBD1 (5 bases). Germline V lookup: CDR1 SGHRS, CDR2 YFSETQ. The CDR3 is made up of 15 amino acids. The germline V and J ends were trimmed by 0 bases and 4 bases, with 10 bases remaining between them. In DNA, the CDR3 is TGCGCCAGCAGCTTGGAATCAGGGCCCACCGGGGAGCTGTTTTTT. Translated: CASSLESGPTGELFF.

This clonotype has a handful of counts. The J gene is TRBJ2-5, the V gene TRBV2; TRBD1 matches 10 bases. TRBJ2-7 explains the end of the DNA better; the J call may be wrong. The CDR3 has 13 residues. CDR1 SNHLY and CDR2 FYNNEI come from the germline V gene. CDR3 bases: TGTGCCAGCGGGGACAGGGGTTTTGGCGAGCAGTACTTC. Amino acid sequence: CASGDRGFGEQYF.

The CDR3 protein is CSIRDRLYGYTF. The CDR3 nucleotides read TGCAGTATAAGGGACAGGCTTTATGGCTACACCTTC. The chain has TRBV20-1 and TRBJ1-2, with 8 nucleotides matching TRBD1. Per germline, CDR1 DFQATT and CDR2 SNEGSKA (reference sequence). V was clipped by 8 bases and J by 5 bases; unmatched bases: 7. The length of the CDR3 is 12 residues.

Only a few counts were recorded for this clonotype. This rearrangement joins TRBV20-1 to TRBJ1-5; D call uncertain. Germline V CDR1 and CDR2: DFQATT, SNEGSKA (reference sequence). V was cut by 0 bases and J by 2 bases, with 20 bases left in between. This CDR3 is 18 amino acids long. CDR3 amino acids: CSARDWKIGQRGNQPQHF. CDR3 DNA sequence: TGCAGTGCTAGAGATTGGAAAATCGGGCAAAGAGGCAATCAGCCCCAGCATTTT.

V gene TRBV4-1 combines with J gene TRBJ2-5, with D maybe TRBD2 (5 bases). The CDR3 covers 14 residues. V lost 1 base to trimming and J lost 11 bases, with 17 bases between them. Germline loops: CDR1 MGHRA, CDR2 YSYEKL. CDR3 DNA: TGCGCCAGCAGCCAAGCGCCACCTAGCTATGAGCAGTACTTC. Amino acids: CASSQAPPSYEQYF.

The chain has TRBV6-1 and TRBJ2-7; TRBD2 agrees at 11 bases. Unmatched junction bases numbered 3, after V lost 6 bases and J lost 5 bases. The CDR3 is 13 amino acids. CDR1 and CDR2 from the germline V gene are MNHNS and SASEGT. This CDR3 reads CASRLAGVHEQYF. CDR3 in DNA: TGTGCCAGCAGACTAGCGGGAGTTCACGAGCAGTACTTC.

This chain joins TRBV4-2 and TRBJ1-5; 7 bases are a match to TRBD1. The junction had 2 bases not matched to a gene; V was cut back by 0 bases and J by 3 bases. Germline V gene data show CDR1 as LGHNA and CDR2 as YNFKEQ. The CDR3 extends over 15 amino acids. This CDR3 reads CASSQDGTVNQPQHF. The CDR3 DNA is TGTGCCAGCAGCCAAGACGGGACAGTCAATCAGCCCCAGCATTTT.

In this sample, this clonotype turned up once. This chain connects TRBV11-2 to TRBJ2-3, with TRBD2 identical over 8 bases. Germline values: CDR1 SGHAT, CDR2 FQNNGV. Trimming cost V 5 bases and J 6 bases; bases outside gene matches: 13. The CDR3 loop spans 16 amino acids. CDR3 sequence: CASSLPASGPGDTQYF. DNA for the CDR3: TGTGCCAGCAGCCTCCCGGCTAGCGGGCCCGGGGATACGCAGTATTTT.

The count of this clonotype is one. This rearrangement joins TRBV5-1 to TRBJ2-7; D tentatively reads TRBD1 or TRBD2 (7 bases each). Near its end, the DNA agrees better with TRBJ2-5, so the J call may be wrong. CDR1 is SGHRS and CDR2 is YFSETQ in the germline V gene. The CDR3 sequence is 16 residues long. For the CDR3, the DNA is TGCGCCAGCAGCCTGACAGGGAGGGCCCTCAGAGGGACCCAGTACTTC. Its protein product is CASSLTGRALRGTQYF.

CDR3 amino acids: CATSGRKDTGELFF. CDR3 coding DNA: TGTGCCACTAGCGGGAGAAAGGACACCGGGGAGCTGTTTTTT. V gene TRBV28 combines with J gene TRBJ2-2; 10 bases agree with TRBD2. CDR1 and CDR2 from the germline V gene are MDHEN and SYDVKM. With V trimmed by 10 bases and J by 3 bases, 5 bases remained unmatched. The CDR3 length is 14 residues.

This clonotype was picked up a small number of times. The chain combines TRBV12-3 or TRBV12-4 with TRBJ2-2; tentatively, D is TRBD1 or TRBD2 (5 bases each). The CDR3 is 16 residues long. Trimming shortened V by 0 bases and J by 3 bases, and 11 bases separated the two germline ends. The CDR3 DNA reads TGTGCCAGCAGTTTAGCCCGGGACGGTTACACCGGGGAGCTGTTTTTT. Translation: CASSLARDGYTGELFF.

Only a few counts were recorded for this clonotype. The V and J genes are TRBV7-2 and TRBJ2-7, with 7 bases that match TRBD1. Trimming removed 0 bases from V and 2 bases from J; junction bases left unmatched: 7. Germline V gene data show CDR1 as SGHTA and CDR2 as FQGNSA. CDR3 length equals 16 residues. Here the CDR3 DNA reads TGTGCCAGCAGCTTAGCGGTTTGGACAGGCCCCTACGAGCAGTACTTC. Translating it yields CASSLAVWTGPYEQYF.

The rearrangement joins TRBV24-1 to TRBJ1-5, with 7 nucleotides matching TRBD1. The CDR3 contains 14 residues. Germline V gene lookup returns CDR1 KGHDR and CDR2 SFDVKD. Trimming cost V 5 bases and J 8 bases; bases outside gene matches: 8. The CDR3 DNA follows: TGTGCCACCAGTGCTCAAGACAGGGTGAAGCCCCAGCATTTT. It encodes CATSAQDRVKPQHF.

This clonotype came up many times. This rearrangement joins TRBV9 to TRBJ2-7; 8 nucleotides align to TRBD2. Germline V CDR1 and CDR2: SGDLS, YYNGEE. This CDR3 has 15 residues. V gave up 3 bases and J gave up 1 base; unmatched junction bases: 6. CDR3 loop: CASSAHGTSSYEQYF. The CDR3 bases are TGTGCCAGCAGCGCCCACGGGACTAGTTCCTACGAGCAGTACTTC.

The chain recombines TRBV4-2 with TRBJ2-7; D remains ambiguous. The end of the DNA is better explained by TRBJ2-5, so the J call may be wrong. The CDR3 extends over 14 amino acids. CDR1 is LGHNA, CDR2 YNFKEQ, per germline. The CDR3 reads CASSQGGLGETQYF. DNA for the CDR3: TGTGCCAGCAGCCAAGGTGGTCTAGGGGAGACCCAGTACTTC.

This clonotype was observed a handful of times. The rearrangement joins TRBV7-2 to TRBJ1-1; 7 bases are a match to TRBD1. This CDR3 is built from 12 residues. With V trimmed by 1 base and J by 9 bases, 2 bases remained unmatched. The germline gives CDR1 SGHTA, CDR2 FQGNSA. The CDR3 DNA sequence: TGTGCCAGCAGCTTAGAGACAGGGAAAGCTTTCTTT. It translates to CASSLETGKAFF. The variable domain in full, with the rest retrieved from reference TRBV7-2 and TRBJ1-1, is GAGVSQSPSNKVTEKGKDVELRCDPISGHTALYWYRQSLGQGLEFLIYFQGNSAPDKSGLPSDRFSAERTGGSVSTLTIQRTQQEDSAVYLCASSLETGKAFFGQGTRLTVV.

The rearrangement uses TRBV14 and TRBJ2-2; 8 nucleotides align to TRBD1. The CDR3 consists of 16 residues. Unmatched junction bases numbered 4, after V lost 4 bases and J lost 0 bases. Germline-derived CDR1 and CDR2 are SGHDN and FVKESK. The CDR3 region is CASSPYRGTNTGELFF. The CDR3 DNA is TGTGCCAGCAGCCCATACAGGGGGACGAACACCGGGGAGCTGTTTTTT.

This clonotype was counted between two and nine times. The rearrangement uses TRBV7-9 and TRBJ2-7; 12 bases line up with TRBD1. Germline CDR1 is SEHNR and CDR2 is FQNEAQ (reference sequence). Losses at the gene ends were 5 bases for V and 5 bases for J; bases not matched to a gene: 4. This CDR3 spans 14 amino acids. The CDR3 loop is CASSEGQGADEQYF. The CDR3 nucleotides read TGTGCCAGCAGCGAGGGACAGGGGGCCGACGAGCAGTACTTC.